The 31 T cell receptor delta chains listed next were all sequenced from one sample in a study of γδ T cells in repeated Plasmodium falciparum infection. TCRdb re-called clones from the multiplex PCR reads via CATT. The sample records 45,000 to 50,000 delta-chain clones, 1.5% to 2% being singletons. Gammadelta T cells were flow-sorted from PBMC into Vgamma9/Vdelta2+ and Vdelta2-negative populations for bulk analysis. The sample was gamma-delta T cells from blood. Receptor source: a pool of human donors (malaria-infected and uninfected, not separated).

Comments on this clone: The TCRdb protein comes from a much larger clone and disagrees with this DNA's translation at residue 7, likely due to a read error; the protein given here is derived from the DNA. This chain links TRDV1 with TRDJ1; 10 bases map to TRDD3. TCRdb records no J gene; here it was assigned by comparing the DNA to germline. V lost 4 bases and J lost 0; bases outside the gene matches: 23. Germline CDR1 is TSWWSYY and CDR2 is QGS. CDR3 length equals 22 residues. CDR3 bases: TGTGCTCTTGGGGTCATATGTCCCGGCTGGGGCTTGGGGGATACCGACACCGATAAACTCATCTTT. It codes for CALGVICPGWGLGDTDTDKLIF.

This clone was counted only a few times. A far larger clone differs by one base, so this is likely a read error. The same CDR3 also results from other DNA sequences found in this sample. The chain couples TRDV2 to TRDJ1; 7 nucleotides agree with TRDD3. The J gene, left out of TCRdb, was set here by checking the DNA against germline. Per the germline V gene, CDR1 is GEAIGNYY and CDR2 is EKD. This CDR3 has 15 amino acids. In nucleotides, the CDR3 is TGCGCCTGTGACACCGTAGGGGGATACACCGATAAACTCATCTTT. This sequence encodes CACDTVGGYTDKLIF.

In this sample, this clone turned up a few times. TCRdb shows a much larger clone's protein in place of this DNA's translation, and the two differ at residue 3, likely through a read error; the protein shown is translated from the DNA. The gene calls are TRDV1 and TRDJ1; D is possibly TRDD3 (6 bases). TCRdb records no J gene; here it was assigned by comparing the DNA to germline. CDR1 TSWWSYY and CDR2 QGS come from the germline V gene. The CDR3 runs to 19 residues. CDR3 DNA: TGTGCTCCTGGGGAACTCCCCCCCAGAAGGGGCGATTACACCGATAAACTCATCTTT. Its translation is CAPGELPPRRGDYTDKLIF.

At least ten counts were recorded for this clone. Relative to the germline gene, one junction end is altered; a read error may explain this. The gene calls are TRDV1 and TRDJ1, with 7 positions matching TRDD3. No J segment appears in TCRdb, so it was assigned here by matching the sequence to germline. CDR1 is TSWWSYY, CDR2 QGS, per germline. The CDR3 contains 18 residues. CDR3 loop: CALWEEPTVGEYTDKLIF. The CDR3 DNA reads as TGTGCTCTTTGGGAAGAACCAACGGTGGGGGAGTACACCGATAAACTCATCTTT.

This clone was counted between two and nine times. TCRdb records a much larger clone's protein for this DNA, with a difference at residue 6 that likely arises from a read error; the protein given is the translation of the DNA. The chain has TRDV1 and TRDJ1, with a weak D call TRDD3 (6 bases). TCRdb lists no J gene, so it was determined here by aligning the DNA to germline. From germline, CDR1 is TSWWSYY and CDR2 QGS. This CDR3 region has 20 residues. Trimming shortened V by 5 bases and J by 0 bases, and 28 bases separated the two germline ends. The CDR3 DNA reads as TGTGCTCTTGGGACCGTCTTTGCCGGGGGAGGTTACTGGTACACCGATAAACTCATCTTT. As protein: CALGTVFAGGGYWYTDKLIF.

This clone occurred many times. A far bigger clonotype differs at one base, so this is likely a read error. This sample includes further DNA sequences coding for the same CDR3. CDR3 nucleotide sequence: TGTGCCTGTGACACCCCTTTTGTAGTGGGCGTACTCATCTTT. It codes for CACDTPFVVGVLIF. The chain links TRDV2 to TRDJ1, with D unclear. V was shortened by 0 bases and J by 10 bases, with 17 bases between the two germline ends. Germline V lookup: CDR1 GEAIGNYY, CDR2 EKD. This CDR3 contains 14 residues.

This clone was observed at least ten times. This DNA's translation and the protein TCRdb lists, from a much larger clone, do not match at residue 16, likely due to a read error; the protein shown is translated from the DNA. The chain couples TRDV1 to TRDJ1, with a possible D match to TRDD3 (6 bases). The J gene, absent from TCRdb, was called here by matching the DNA to germline. V was pared by 2 bases and J by 4 bases, with 32 bases between. This CDR3 spans 21 amino acids. Per the germline V gene, CDR1 is TSWWSYY and CDR2 is QGS. DNA for the CDR3: TGTGCTCTTGGGGAAACCTCCGCCAATACTGGGAACCCCGTCTCCGTCGATAAACTCATCTTT. Translated, it gives CALGETSANTGNPVSVDKLIF.

For this clone: The protein that TCRdb holds for this DNA derives from a much larger clone and differs from the translated DNA at residue 15, which likely indicates a read error; the protein shown here is translated from the DNA. The chain joins TRDV1 to TRDJ1; a weak D match, TRDD3 (5 bases). The J gene was not available in TCRdb and was assigned here by matching the DNA to germline segments. Per the germline V gene, CDR1 is TSWWSYY and CDR2 is QGS. CDR3 size: 19 residues. This CDR3 is CALGELLSPRWGYTGKLIF. The DNA for the CDR3 is TGTGCTCTTGGGGAACTTCTCTCACCCCGATGGGGTTACACCGGTAAACTCATCTTT.

The sample holds a few counts of this clone. This is likely an artifact of a read error, given a far larger clone one base away. Other DNA sequences in this sample translate to the same CDR3. The J gene is TRDJ1, the V gene TRDV1, with D possibly being TRDD2 or TRDD3 (5 bases each). The J gene, not given by TCRdb, was assigned here from a germline match of the nucleotide sequence. Looked up from germline, CDR1 is TSWWSYY and CDR2 is QGS. V lost 5 bases to trimming and J lost 3 bases, with 19 bases between them. This CDR3 has 16 amino acids. CDR3 protein: CALGRRGISSSDKLIF. CDR3 coding DNA: TGTGCTCTTGGGCGCCGAGGGATTTCCTCCTCCGATAAACTCATCTTT.

This clone occurred a few times. For this DNA, TCRdb reports the protein of a much larger clone, which diverges at residue 14, most likely from a read error; the protein presented here is translated directly from the DNA. V gene TRDV3 combines with J gene TRDJ1, with TRDD3 identical over 12 bases. CDR3 size: 16 residues. Germline V gene data show CDR1 as TVYSNPD and CDR2 as GDNSRS (reference sequence). The CDR3 DNA reads as TGTGCCTTTGGTTACCGGTCTGGGGGATACGTCGATAAACCCATCTTT. This codes for CAFGYRSGGYVDKPIF.

This clone has just a few counts. V gene TRDV1 combines with J gene TRDJ1, with 8 positions matching TRDD3. TCRdb supplies no J gene; here it was assigned by aligning the nucleotide sequence to germline. The V gene's germline CDR1 is TSWWSYY and CDR2 QGS. The CDR3 consists of 17 residues. J lost 0 bases, V lost 6 bases, and 12 bases had no gene match. The CDR3, as DNA: TGTGCTCTTGGTCTATTTCTACTGGGGGCGTACACCGATAAACTCATCTTT. Translated, it gives CALGLFLLGAYTDKLIF.

This clone appeared many times. The protein recorded in TCRdb matches a much larger clone and deviates from this DNA's translation at residue 5, suggesting a read error; the protein here is obtained by translating the DNA. This sequence joins TRDV1 and TRDJ1; 7 bases map to TRDD2. Germline assignment: CDR1 TSWWSYY and CDR2 QGS. The CDR3 has 18 amino acids. V shed 4 bases, J shed 0 bases, and the junction held 14 bases outside the gene matches. The CDR3, as DNA: TGTGCTCTTGGGGGACTTCGGCAATTCCTACCGTACACCGATAAACTCATCTTT. Protein: CALGGLRQFLPYTDKLIF.

This clone was found many times. This likely traces to a read error, being one base from a far larger clone. Other DNA variants within this sample encode the same CDR3. The rearrangement joins TRDV1 to TRDJ1, with TRDD3 matching 8 bases. Germline V lookup: CDR1 TSWWSYY, CDR2 QGS. There are 18 residues in the CDR3. V trimming: 3 bases; J trimming: 0 bases; junction bases outside the gene matches: 12. The CDR3 reads CALGELKWGMSDTDKLIF. CDR3 DNA: TGTGCTCTTGGGGAGCTAAAATGGGGGATGTCCGACACCGATAAACTCATCTTT.

Only a few counts were recorded for this clone. TCRdb's protein for this DNA is that of a much larger clone and differs from the translation at residue 8, likely a read error; the protein shown is the DNA translation. The rearrangement uses TRDV2 and TRDJ1, with 12 bases aligning to TRDD3. The CDR3 sequence is 19 residues long. From germline, CDR1 is GEAIGNYY and CDR2 EKD. The junction had 14 bases not matched to a gene; V was cut back by 0 bases and J by 4 bases. For the CDR3, the DNA is TGTGCCTGTGACACCGTCCCGGTGGCTCTGGGGGATACGAACGATAAACTCATCTTT. Protein: CACDTVPVALGDTNDKLIF.

Of note for this clone: It differs at one base from a far larger clone, so likely a read error. This CDR3 is also generated by other DNA sequences in the sample. The V gene is TRDV1, the J gene TRDJ1; TRDD2 agrees at 7 bases. The J gene is not listed in TCRdb, so it was assigned here from a DNA match to germline. The CDR3 is 21 residues long. The germline V gene has CDR1 TSWWSYY and CDR2 QGS. CDR3: CALGDPIPTARGSWDTDKLIF. The DNA for the CDR3 is TGTGCTCTTGGGGACCCCATTCCTACTGCGAGGGGGTCCTGGGACACTGATAAACTCATCTTT.

This clone occurred a few times. This sequence is one base from a far larger clone and is likely a read error. The sample holds other DNA sequences that translate to the same CDR3. No J gene was called, and the V gene is TRDV2; the DNA was not used to check the table's D call, TRDD3. Germline V CDR1 and CDR2: GEAIGNYY, EKD. The CDR3 spans 19 residues. For the CDR3, the DNA is TGTGCCTGTGACACCGTGAAGGGGATTGGTGAAGCGAACACCGATAAACTCATCTTC. Its protein is CACDTVKGIGEANTDKLIF.

In its sample, this clone was seen a few times. The protein TCRdb lists belongs to a much larger clone and differs from this DNA's translation at residue 13, which points to a read error; the protein shown is made from the DNA. The gene calls are TRDV1 and TRDJ1, with 8 bases lining up with TRDD3. This CDR3 has 18 amino acids. V lost 2 bases and J lost 3; bases outside the gene matches: 14. CDR1 is TSWWSYY, CDR2 QGS, per germline. This chain's CDR3 is CALGESPLYWGSPDKLIF. The CDR3 coding sequence is TGTGCTCTTGGGGAAAGCCCCCTGTACTGGGGGTCTCCCGATAAACTCATCTTT.

Remarks on this clone: This likely reflects a read error, since a far larger clone is one base away. The same CDR3 can be traced to other DNA sequences in this sample. The chain uses TRDV1 and TRDJ1; 12 bases agree with TRDD3. Matching the DNA to germline supplied the J gene, which TCRdb does not give. The CDR3 is 25 residues long. Germline V lookup: CDR1 TSWWSYY, CDR2 QGS. With 0 bases clipped from V and 0 bases from J, the junction kept 26 bases outside the gene matches. The CDR3 bases are TGTGCTCTTGGGGAACTGTTTCACACTCTACGGTTTCCTGGGGGATACGCGGGGTACACCGATAAACTCATCTTT. Translated, it gives CALGELFHTLRFPGGYAGYTDKLIF.

The V gene is TRDV1, the J gene TRDJ1; the D gene is possibly TRDD3 (7 bases). Here the J gene was assigned by germline matching of the DNA, as TCRdb has none. The CDR3 has 26 residues. Per germline, CDR1 TSWWSYY and CDR2 QGS. Trimming stripped 2 bases from V and 3 bases from J, with 46 bases between. Here the CDR3 DNA reads TGTGCTCTTGGGGAAAAATCGTTCCTAAGGGCTTTAACTGGAGGATACGCCGTGAAGTTCTCCGATAAACTCATCTTT. This gives the protein CALGEKSFLRALTGGYAVKFSDKLIF.

With regard to this clone: The TCRdb record carries a much larger clone's protein, which differs from this DNA's translation at residue 9; a read error is the likely cause, and the protein listed here is the DNA translation. The chain combines TRDV3 with TRDJ1, with D hard to call. TCRdb records no J gene; here it was assigned by comparing the DNA to germline. Germline V gene sequence: CDR1 TVYSNPD, CDR2 GDNSRS (reference sequence). The ends were cut back, 4 bases at V and 2 bases at J, with 20 bases in the middle. CDR3 length: 15 residues. For the CDR3, the DNA is TGTGCCTCAACGCTCCACTTCGCGGCGACCGATAAACTCATCTTT. Its translation: CASTLHFAATDKLIF.

This clone was seen many times. An end of the junction differs from the germline gene, which may be a read error. Within the sample, other DNA sequences also encode this same CDR3. The J gene is TRDJ1, the V gene TRDV1; 9 nucleotides line up with TRDD3. The CDR3 spans 21 residues. From germline, CDR1 is TSWWSYY and CDR2 QGS. This CDR3 is CALGEGAPSWYWGTSQGKLIF. CDR3 nucleotides: TGTGCCCTTGGGGAGGGGGCCCCCTCGTGGTACTGGGGGACATCGCAGGGTAAACTCATCTTT.

Note on this clone: The protein given by TCRdb reflects a much larger clone and differs at residue 10 from this DNA's translation, likely from a read error; the protein shown is the DNA's translation. The rearrangement links TRDV2 to TRDJ2, with 7 nucleotides matching TRDD3. The J gene is absent in TCRdb and was assigned here via DNA matching to germline. The J segment lost 0 bases and the V segment lost 0 bases, leaving 12 bases of the junction unmatched. Per the germline V gene, CDR1 is GEAIGNYY and CDR2 is EKD. The CDR3 is made up of 19 amino acids. Here the CDR3 reads CACDTVWLGGTSLTAQLFF. CDR3 bases: TGTGCCTGTGACACCGTCTGGCTGGGGGGTACATCTTTGACAGCACAACTCTTCTTT.

As to this clone: TCRdb's protein, taken from a much larger clone, differs from this DNA's translation at residue 16, likely owing to a read error; the protein displayed comes from the DNA. The V call is TRDV1, the J call TRDJ1, with 10 bases that match TRDD3. The J gene, not given by TCRdb, was assigned here from a germline match of the nucleotide sequence. Germline CDR1 and CDR2: TSWWSYY and QGS. Trimming cost V 4 bases and J 3 bases; bases outside gene matches: 23. The CDR3 contains 21 residues. The CDR3 DNA is TGTGCTCTTGGGGGTCTGAGGTCCTACAAGCTACTGGGGGATGTCGCCGATAAACTCATCTTT. Translating gives CALGGLRSYKLLGDVADKLIF.

Note on this clone: TCRdb's protein, taken from a much larger clone, differs from this DNA's translation at residue 9, likely owing to a read error; the protein displayed comes from the DNA. The chain links TRDV1 to TRDJ1; perhaps D is TRDD2 or TRDD3 (6 bases each). The J gene is absent in TCRdb and was assigned here via DNA matching to germline. CDR3 length: 21 residues. V was cut by 3 bases and J by 4 bases, with 33 bases left in between. CDR1 and CDR2 (germline): TSWWSYY, QGS. CDR3 sequence reads: CALGEVFLSSTLGINSDKLIF. The DNA for the CDR3 is TGTGCTCTTGGGGAGGTATTCCTATCCTCAACGCTGGGGATCAATAGCGATAAACTCATCTTT.

There are a few counts of this clone. The translation of this DNA and the TCRdb protein of a much larger clone differ at residue 12, probably owing to a read error; the protein shown here is translated from the DNA. CDR3 sequence (DNA): TGTGCTCTTGGGGTCGTGGGGTTTCCTGCGGGACGACTCTTCTTT. It specifies CALGVVGFPAGRLFF. J is TRDJ2 and V is TRDV1; the D call may be TRDD2 or TRDD3 (5 bases each). No J gene was available from TCRdb, and it was assigned here by a germline match of the DNA. The CDR3 covers 15 residues. Trimming removed 4 bases at V and 13 bases at J, with 22 bases between. Germline V gives CDR1 TSWWSYY, CDR2 QGS.

A word on this clone: With a far larger clone one base away, a read error is the likely cause. Other DNA sequences from this sample encode an identical CDR3 as well. The gene calls are TRDV1 and TRDJ1, with D perhaps matching TRDD3 (6 bases). There are 20 residues in the CDR3. The germline V gene has CDR1 TSWWSYY and CDR2 QGS. Trimming pared 4 bases from V and 1 base from J, leaving 28 bases between. DNA for the CDR3: TGTGCTCTTGGGGGACCTGTCCTTGGCTGGGGAAAATGGTGCACCGATAAACTCATCTTT. Its protein is CALGGPVLGWGKWCTDKLIF.

This clone turned up a few times. A read error likely explains this, since a far larger clone differs by one base. This CDR3 is also generated by other DNA sequences in the sample. The chain joins TRDV1 to TRDJ1; 9 bases match TRDD3. The J gene was missing in TCRdb and was found by matching the end of the DNA to germline. The germline gives CDR1 TSWWSYY, CDR2 QGS. This CDR3 has 18 amino acids. V dropped 1 base and J dropped 2; count of bases not matched to a gene: 11. CDR3 loop: CALGEPLLLGEITDKLIF. The DNA for the CDR3 is TGTGCTCTTGGGGAACCCCTCCTACTGGGGGAGATAACCGATAAACTCATCTTT.

This clone was detected only a few times. The protein in TCRdb stems from a much larger clone and differs at residue 11 from this DNA's translation, likely a read error; here the protein is translated from the DNA. V usage is TRDV1 and J usage is TRDJ4; D is unresolved. TCRdb lists no J gene, so it was determined here by aligning the DNA to germline. Trimming removed 5 bases from V and 0 bases from J, with 19 bases in between. Germline CDR1 is TSWWSYY and CDR2 is QGS. The length of the CDR3 is 16 residues. The CDR3 nucleotides are TGTGCTCTTGGGTTATGGTGGACTCGACGCACCAGACCCCTGATCTTT. This translates into CALGLWWTRRTRPLIF.

This clone occurred a few times. TCRdb attributes to this sequence the protein of a much larger clone, which differs from the DNA translation at residue 19; a read error is likely, and the protein displayed is translated from the DNA. The V gene is TRDV1; the J gene was not called; the table's D gene call, TRDD3, was not cross checked with the DNA. The CDR3 has 21 residues. The germline V gene encodes CDR1 TSWWSYY and CDR2 QGS. The CDR3 loop reads CALGELTLLPLYWGGTDKPIF. The CDR3 coding sequence is TGTGCTCTTGGGGAACTAACCCTCCTACCCCTGTACTGGGGAGGGACCGATAAACCCATCTTT.

This clone was picked up a small number of times. TCRdb lists the protein of a much larger clone for this DNA, which differs at residue 3, so this is likely a read error; the protein given here is translated from the DNA itself. The rearrangement uses TRDV2 and TRDJ2, with a weak D call TRDD3 (6 bases). The J gene is not listed in TCRdb, so it was assigned here from a DNA match to germline. This CDR3 region has 19 residues. CDR1 GEAIGNYY and CDR2 EKD come from the germline V gene. The CDR3 reads CARDTVLGGSSSLTAQLFF. The CDR3 bases are TGTGCCCGTGACACGGTACTTGGGGGCTCCTCTTCTTTGACAGCACAACTCTTCTTT.

This clone was recorded many times. The TCRdb record carries a much larger clone's protein, which differs from this DNA's translation at residue 4; a read error is the likely cause, and the protein listed here is the DNA translation. The CDR3 is CALVDSTAWGIGASYTDKLIF. The CDR3 nucleotides read TGTGCTCTTGTGGATTCTACAGCCTGGGGGATCGGGGCCTCCTACACCGATAAACTCATCTTT. This sequence joins TRDV1 and TRDJ1; 9 nucleotides match TRDD3. TCRdb offers no J gene call, so here the DNA was matched to germline to obtain one. The germline V gene has CDR1 TSWWSYY and CDR2 QGS. J gave up 0 bases and V 7 bases, and 24 bases lay outside the gene matches. The CDR3 has 21 residues.